These 6 T cell receptor beta chains were all obtained from the same sample, sequenced in a study of blood T cell dynamics during melanoma immunotherapy. The sample's time point: pre-treatment baseline. Only in-frame clones appear in the TCRdb table, and some are missing; sequencing was by immunoSEQ multiplex PCR. Of approximately 17,000 clones detected, 90% to 95% appear once; the ten largest clones hold about 1.8%. Source: blood, taken from a patient treated with checkpoint blockade. The receptors stem from a human donor with melanoma.

The rearrangement joins TRBV7-9 to TRBJ2-5; 8 bases agree with TRBD1. V lost 8 bases, J lost 5 bases, and 7 bases stayed unmatched. Germline CDR1 is SEHNR and CDR2 is FQNEAQ (reference sequence). The CDR3 runs to 13 residues. CDR3 bases: TGTGCCAGCGATGACAGGGGTTGGGAGACCCAGTACTTC. Its translation: CASDDRGWETQYF.

The chain has TRBV7-8 and TRBJ1-1; D gene unclear. Per the germline V gene, CDR1 is SGHVS and CDR2 is FQNEAQ. The CDR3 runs to 12 residues. Trimming left V 1 base short and J 5 bases short, with 5 bases between. The CDR3 bases are TGTGCCAGCAGCTTAGGCATGACTGAAGCTTTCTTT. Amino acids: CASSLGMTEAFF. Using reference TRBV7-8 and TRBJ1-1 for the parts outside the CDR3, the full variable domain is GAGVSQSPRYKVAKRGQDVALRCDPISGHVSLFWYQQALGQGPEFLTYFQNEAQLDKSGLPSDRFFAERPEGSVSTLKIQRTQQEDSAVYLCASSLGMTEAFFGQGTRLTVV.

The chain couples TRBV19 to TRBJ1-1; 8 nucleotides align to TRBD1. With 6 bases clipped from V and 3 bases from J, the junction kept 9 bases outside the gene matches. CDR1 and CDR2 from the germline V gene are LNHDA and SQIVND (reference sequence). The CDR3 is made up of 15 amino acids. CDR3 loop: CASSTRTGRYTEAFF. CDR3 in DNA: TGTGCCAGTAGCACGCGGACAGGGAGATACACTGAAGCTTTCTTT. Drawing the rest from reference TRBV19 and TRBJ1-1, the complete variable domain is DGGITQSPKYLFRKEGQNVTLSCEQNLNHDAMYWYRQDPGQGLRLIYYSQIVNDFQKGDIAEGYSVSREKKESFPLTVTSAQKNPTAFYLCASSTRTGRYTEAFFGQGTRLTVV.

This clone has a single count. CDR3 bases: TGCGCCAGCTCCGGGACTAGCGGGAGTAAAAAGGAGCAGTTCTTC. Residues: CASSGTSGSKKEQFF. V is TRBV10-2 and J is TRBJ2-1, with TRBD2 matching over 14 bases. This CDR3 spans 15 amino acids. Germline V CDR1 and CDR2: WSHSY, SAAADI. V gave up 8 bases and J gave up 10 bases; unmatched junction bases: 10.

The rearrangement joins TRBV21-1 to TRBJ2-1; TRBD2, the table's D call, was not compared with the DNA. TRBV21-1 is reported as a pseudogene. The CDR3 runs to 16 residues. CDR3 coding DNA: TGTGCCAGCAGCGCGCGACTAGCAGGCTCCTACAATGAGCAGTTCTTC. It is translated as CASSARLAGSYNEQFF.

A single count supports this clone. V is TRBV7-9 and J is TRBJ1-1; TRBD1 agrees at 7 bases. The CDR3 length is 14 residues. Germline CDR1 reads SEHNR; CDR2 reads FQNEAQ (reference sequence). With V trimmed by 5 bases and J by 4 bases, 7 bases remained unmatched. CDR3 amino acids: CASSLTGSVTEAFF. CDR3 DNA: TGTGCCAGCAGCCTGACAGGGTCCGTCACTGAAGCTTTCTTT.